This passage covers 3 T cell receptor beta chains from one sample sequenced in a study of T cells in tuberculosis. Sequencing was performed with immunoSEQ multiplex PCR; in TCRdb, only in-frame clones are kept and a portion is missing. The data contain some 31,000 clones, under 95% of them seen just once; the ten biggest clones take up less than 2.5%. Time point described: new active TB diagnosis, blood taken before or within 7 days of starting treatment. The material was PBMCs, obtained at tuberculosis diagnosis. The receptors were gathered from an adult with tuberculosis.

The V and J genes are TRBV5-4 and TRBJ2-2, with 7 bases matching TRBD2. The CDR3 length is 16 residues. Germline V lookup: CDR1 SGHNT, CDR2 YYREEE (reference sequence). J gave up 4 bases and V 0 bases, and 6 bases lay outside the gene matches. The CDR3 nucleotides read TGTGCCAGCAGCTTGGAGGTAGCGGGTAGCACCGGGGAGCTGTTTTTT. This encodes CASSLEVAGSTGELFF.

The chain combines TRBV25-1 with TRBJ2-1; 11 nucleotides align to TRBD2. With V trimmed by 3 bases and J by 3 bases, 7 bases remained unmatched. CDR1 is MGHDK and CDR2 is SYGVNS in the germline V gene. CDR3 size: 17 residues. The CDR3 reads CASSDSSGGSLYNEQFF. CDR3 sequence (DNA): TGTGCCAGCAGTGATTCTAGCGGGGGGTCTCTCTACAATGAGCAGTTCTTC.

This CDR3 is CASSSRPNEQFF. The DNA for the CDR3 is TGTGCCAGCAGCTCTAGGCCAAATGAGCAGTTCTTC. The chain employs TRBV5-6 and TRBJ2-1; D is unclear. This CDR3 comprises 12 residues. The germline V and J ends were trimmed by 3 bases and 7 bases, with 8 bases remaining between them. CDR1 and CDR2 from the germline V gene are SGHDT and YYEEEE.